These 6 T cell receptor beta chains share one sample of origin, sequenced in a study of cytomegalovirus exposure and HLA in healthy donors. The table came from immunoSEQ multiplex PCR; TCRdb's copy has only in-frame clones and leaves some out. The top ten hold roughly 9.3% of the sample, which has some 150,000 clones, 89% seen once. The sample comprised PBMCs. Receptors originate from a woman aged 18-29 years in good health and CMV-seropositive.

This rearrangement joins TRBV28 to TRBJ1-6, with D perhaps matching TRBD1 (5 bases). Looked up from germline, CDR1 is MDHEN and CDR2 is SYDVKM. The CDR3 consists of 17 residues. The germline V and J ends were trimmed by 2 bases and 0 bases, with 11 bases remaining between them. The CDR3 sequence is CASSLVGRASYNSPLHF. The CDR3, as DNA: TGTGCCAGCAGTTTAGTGGGCAGGGCCTCCTATAATTCACCCCTCCACTTT.

This rearrangement joins TRBV18 to TRBJ2-7; 8 nucleotides agree with TRBD1. Unmatched junction bases numbered 10, after V lost 1 base and J lost 5 bases. In germline, CDR1 is KGHSH, CDR2 LQKENI. The CDR3 totals 16 residues. CDR3 region: CASSPQPRTGPHEQYF. The CDR3 DNA sequence: TGTGCCAGCTCACCACAACCCCGGACAGGGCCTCACGAGCAGTACTTC.

This sequence joins TRBV2 and TRBJ2-2; 7 bases are a match to TRBD1. Germline V gene data show CDR1 as SNHLY and CDR2 as FYNNEI. Trimming cost V 6 bases and J 4 bases; bases outside gene matches: 8. CDR3 length equals 15 residues. The CDR3 loop reads CASRNRGFGTGELFF. In DNA, the CDR3 is TGTGCCAGCAGAAACAGGGGTTTTGGCACCGGGGAGCTGTTTTTT.

The sample holds one count of this clone. This chain uses TRBV4-1 with TRBJ2-1; TRBD2 matches 7 bases. The J segment lost 5 bases and the V segment lost 3 bases, leaving 4 bases of the junction unmatched. Germline CDR1 is MGHRA and CDR2 is YSYEKL. CDR3 size: 14 residues. The CDR3 DNA reads TGCGCCAGCAGCCACAGGACTAGTAACAATGAGCAGTTCTTC. This translates into CASSHRTSNNEQFF.

The J gene is TRBJ1-2, the V gene TRBV29-1; D possibly corresponds to TRBD1 (6 bases). This CDR3 comprises 16 residues. Germline V gene sequence: CDR1 SQVTM, CDR2 ANQGSEA. V lost 3 bases and J 2 bases, leaving 19 bases between the germline ends. In DNA, the CDR3 is TGCAGCGTTGACAATACAGGGAAGGTCCTGAACTATGGCTACACCTTC. Residues: CSVDNTGKVLNYGYTF. The full variable domain, with the rest looked up from reference TRBV29-1 and TRBJ1-2, is SAVISQKPSRDICQRGTSLTIQCQVDSQVTMMFWYRQQPGQSLTLIATANQGSEATYESGFVIDKFPISRPNLTFSTLTVSNMSPEDSSIYLCSVDNTGKVLNYGYTFGSGTRLTVV.

Here the CDR3 reads CASRAETGWSTDTQYF. The CDR3 DNA follows: TGCGCCAGCAGAGCCGAAACAGGGTGGAGCACAGATACGCAGTATTTT. The chain recombines TRBV4-1 with TRBJ2-3, with D perhaps TRBD1 (6 bases). Looked up from germline, CDR1 is MGHRA and CDR2 is YSYEKL. The CDR3 spans 16 residues. Trimming took off 6 bases at V and 0 bases at J, with 16 bases between the two ends.